The sequence of this T cell receptor beta chain was determined in a study of CD8 T cells in Susac syndrome. An amount of RNA that ranged from roughly 0.45 to 1 ug was reverse transcribed with random hexamers. Amplification of TCR beta CDR3 across 54 Vbeta and 13 Jbeta was performed with immunoSEQ multiplex PCR. TCRdb used MiXCR to reprocess the immunoSEQ multiplex PCR reads, holding one entry per CDR3 protein. Found here are about 150,000 distinct CDR3 sequences, about 95% of them singletons; the top ten hold about 0.15%. Comment on this clonotype: Its cognate antigen is unknown.

V lost 4 bases and J 3 bases, leaving 11 bases between the germline ends. CDR1 and CDR2 from the germline V gene are SGHNT and YYREEE (reference sequence). This CDR3 is built from 13 residues. Patients with stable or active relapsing-remitting disease, all of them treatment-naive, made up the multiple sclerosis controls. Both CD4+ and CD8+ T cells were negatively isolated, and TEMRA cells underwent FACS enrichment. Findings and caveats of the study: The authors acknowledged that their TCR sequencing and HLA analysis involved a relatively small number of individuals.

V usage is TRBV5-4 and J usage is TRBJ2-7; tentatively, D is TRBD1 (5 bases). Sequences were obtained from CD8+ T cells from PBMCs. The receptor was derived from a human donor with multiple sclerosis. The chain's CDR3 is CASSDQGIYEQYV. The CDR3 DNA sequence: TGTGCCAGCAGCGATCAGGGTATCTACGAGCAGTACGTC.